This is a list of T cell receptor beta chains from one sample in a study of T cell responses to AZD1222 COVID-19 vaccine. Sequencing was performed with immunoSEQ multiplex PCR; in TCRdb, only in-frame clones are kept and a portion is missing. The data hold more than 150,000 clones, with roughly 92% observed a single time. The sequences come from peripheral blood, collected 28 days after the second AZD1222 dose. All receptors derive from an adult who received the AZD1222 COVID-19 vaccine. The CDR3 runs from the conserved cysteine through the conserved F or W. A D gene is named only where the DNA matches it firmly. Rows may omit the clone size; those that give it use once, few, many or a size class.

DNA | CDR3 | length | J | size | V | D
TGTGCCAGCAGTGAATCAGGCCCGAACACTGAAGCTTTCTTT | CASSESGPNTEAFF | 14 | TRBJ1-1 | - | TRBV25-1 | -
TGCGCCAGCAGTGTGGGGGGAGGGGTCGAGCAGTACTTC | CASSVGGGVEQYF | 13 | TRBJ2-7 | - | TRBV5-1 | TRBD2
TGTGCCTGGAGTCGCCGGCGAGATAGCGGGAGCACAGATACGCAGTATTTT | CAWSRRRDSGSTDTQYF | 17 | TRBJ2-3 | once | TRBV30 | TRBD2
TGTGCCAGCAGCTTCGACAGGGTTTGGGACACTGAAGCTTTCTTT | CASSFDRVWDTEAFF | 15 | TRBJ1-1 | - | TRBV7-9 | TRBD1
TGTGCCAGCAGTCGGGACAGGAGAGGGAATCAGCCCCAGCATTTT | CASSRDRRGNQPQHF | 15 | TRBJ1-5 | - | TRBV27 | TRBD1
TGCGCCAGCAGCGCGGGACTAGCGGGAGTGAGCACAGATACGCAGTATTTT | CASSAGLAGVSTDTQYF | 17 | TRBJ2-3 | - | TRBV5-1 | TRBD2
TGTGCCAGTCCCCCTAGCGGTAAAACCTACAATGAGCAGTTCTTC | CASPPSGKTYNEQFF | 15 | TRBJ2-1 | - | TRBV28 | TRBD2
TGTGCCAGCAGCCTTCCGGGACGGGACTATGGCTACACCTTC | CASSLPGRDYGYTF | 14 | TRBJ1-2 | - | TRBV5-6 | -
TGTGCCTGGGGAGCGGGCAGGGTGTACCAAGAGACCCAGTACTTC | CAWGAGRVYQETQYF | 15 | TRBJ2-5 | - | TRBV30 | -
TGTGCCAGCAGTCGAATAGACAGGCCTAATCAGCCCCAGCATTTT | CASSRIDRPNQPQHF | 15 | TRBJ1-5 | - | TRBV28 | -
TGTGCCAGTAGGCCTCCCTTCCAGGGGCCACAAATCCACGGGGAGCTGTTTTTT | CASRPPFQGPQIHGELFF | 18 | TRBJ2-2 | - | TRBV19 | -
TGTGCCAGCTCACCACCCGGGACAGGGGGCGTCGTGAACACTGAAGCTTTCTTT | CASSPPGTGGVVNTEAFF | 18 | TRBJ1-1 | - | TRBV18 | TRBD1
TGCGCCAGCAGCTTAGCGGGTCGGGGGGACAGTGAAGCTTTCTTT | CASSLAGRGDSEAFF | 15 | TRBJ1-1 | - | TRBV5-1 | TRBD1
TGTGCCAGCAGGTCTAGCGGGGGGGCTAATGAGCAGTTCTTC | CASRSSGGANEQFF | 14 | TRBJ2-1 | - | TRBV6-5 | TRBD2
TGTGCCAGCAGCAACGGGCCTACCTACGAGCAGTACTTC | CASSNGPTYEQYF | 13 | TRBJ2-7 | - | TRBV12-3/TRBV12-4 | -
TGTGCCAGCAGTTACGACACATTGGCAGGCGGCTACACCTTC | CASSYDTLAGGYTF | 14 | TRBJ1-2 | - | TRBV6-2/TRBV6-3 | -